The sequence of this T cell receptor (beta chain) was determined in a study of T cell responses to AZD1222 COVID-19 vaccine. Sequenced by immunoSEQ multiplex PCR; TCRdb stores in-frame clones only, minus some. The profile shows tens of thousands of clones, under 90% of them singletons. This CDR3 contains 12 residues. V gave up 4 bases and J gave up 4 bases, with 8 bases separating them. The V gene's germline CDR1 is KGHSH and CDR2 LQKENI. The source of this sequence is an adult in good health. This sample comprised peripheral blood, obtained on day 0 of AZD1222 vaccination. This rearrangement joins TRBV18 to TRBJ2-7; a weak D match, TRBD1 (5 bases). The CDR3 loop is CASSLTDYEQYF. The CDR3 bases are TGTGCCAGCTCACTGACAGATTACGAGCAGTACTTC.